Below, 11 T cell receptor beta chains from the same sample are listed, as sequenced in a study of cytomegalovirus exposure and HLA in healthy donors (dated 2017 in TCRdb). Receptor amplification or capture employed the immunoSEQ multiplex PCR assay. The multiplex PCR relied on a mix of 60 forward primers for TCR Vbeta segments and 13 reverse primers for TCR Jbeta segments. TCRdb obtained this table from immuneACCESS and retained in-frame rearrangements with V and J assigned. These tables miss some clones; where compared with another copy, unresolved V genes account for less than half of the shortfall, and the remainder is unexplained. This sample is represented by approximately 110,000 clones; more than 65% of them were singletons. About 0.92% of the sample rests with the top ten. The sequenced sample consisted of PBMCs. The source is a woman in her thirties in good health and CMV-seronegative.

This clone was counted only a few times. This chain uses TRBV29-1 with TRBJ1-1, with a weak D call TRBD1 (6 bases). Deletions cut 3 bases from V and 4 bases from J, with 15 bases between. CDR3 length: 14 residues. CDR1 is SQVTM and CDR2 is ANQGSEA in the germline V gene. CDR3 coding DNA: TGCAGCGTTGAGGAACAGGGTGGGGGCACTGAAGCTTTCTTT. Translating gives CSVEEQGGGTEAFF.

The V and J genes are TRBV5-1 and TRBJ2-1; the match to TRBD1 covers 7 bases. Unmatched junction bases numbered 11, after V lost 4 bases and J lost 4 bases. Germline CDR1 and CDR2: SGHRS and YFSETQ. This CDR3 is 16 amino acids long. CDR3 sequence reads: CASSATGQALYNEQFF. The CDR3 coding sequence is TGCGCCAGCAGCGCTACCGGACAGGCCCTATACAATGAGCAGTTCTTC.

This clone turned up a few times. V gene TRBV27 combines with J gene TRBJ1-2; D gene ambiguous. This CDR3 contains 13 residues. Per germline, CDR1 MNHEY and CDR2 SMNVEV (reference sequence). The V and J ends lost 0 bases and 6 bases respectively, with 8 bases between them. The DNA for the CDR3 is TGTGCCAGCAGTTTATCGTCGAGGAATGGCTACACCTTC. This codes for CASSLSSRNGYTF.

The V and J genes are TRBV2 and TRBJ2-1; perhaps TRBD1 as D (6 bases). Per the germline V gene, CDR1 is SNHLY and CDR2 is FYNNEI. The CDR3 spans 11 residues. The V gene lost 6 bases and the J gene lost 12 bases, with 12 bases spanning the gap. Here the CDR3 reads CASSLEGGQFF. In DNA form, the CDR3 reads TGTGCCAGCAGCCTGGAAGGGGGGCAGTTCTTC.

The gene calls are TRBV28 and TRBJ2-7, with a weak D call TRBD1 (6 bases). Trimming shortened V by 3 bases and J by 3 bases, and 12 bases separated the two germline ends. The germline V gene has CDR1 MDHEN and CDR2 SYDVKM. The CDR3 extends over 14 amino acids. This chain's CDR3 is CASSFGTTGYEQYF. The CDR3 DNA is TGTGCCAGCAGTTTTGGTACGACAGGCTACGAGCAGTACTTC.

This clone has only a few counts. J is TRBJ2-1 and V is TRBV7-8, with 8 bases identical to TRBD2. The CDR3 length is 16 residues. The junction had 10 bases not matched to a gene; V was cut back by 2 bases and J by 7 bases. Germline V gives CDR1 SGHVS, CDR2 FQNEAQ. CDR3 coding DNA: TGTGCCAGCAGCTTACCGGGAGGGGAGGCGGGTAATGAGCAGTTCTTC. It encodes CASSLPGGEAGNEQFF.

The chain couples TRBV19 to TRBJ1-4; no reliable D call. The CDR3 is 14 amino acids. V dropped 5 bases and J dropped 14 bases, with 21 bases sitting between them. Germline V gene data show CDR1 as LNHDA and CDR2 as SQIVND (reference sequence). In nucleotides, the CDR3 is TGTGCCAGTAGTTCCCGGACCCTTTTCGGGGTCCTGTTTTTT. Translating gives CASSSRTLFGVLFF.

This clone has just one count. This chain links TRBV2 with TRBJ2-1, with TRBD2 matching over 9 bases. The length of the CDR3 is 13 residues. The germline CDR1 and CDR2 sequences are SNHLY and FYNNEI. V lost 5 bases, J lost 9 bases, and 5 bases stayed unmatched. The CDR3, as DNA: TGTGCCAGCAGTATAGCGGGAGAGGGTGAGCAGTTCTTC. This translates into CASSIAGEGEQFF.

This chain links TRBV10-3 with TRBJ1-5, with 8 bases matching TRBD1. The J segment lost 3 bases and the V segment lost 8 bases, leaving 6 bases of the junction unmatched. CDR3 size: 14 residues. The germline CDR1 and CDR2 sequences are ENHRY and SYGVKD. CDR3 DNA sequence: TGTGCCATCGGAGCACAGGGGGACAATCAGCCCCAGCATTTT. Translation: CAIGAQGDNQPQHF.

This clone was seen more than once but under ten times. The rearrangement links TRBV6-5 to TRBJ2-7; 9 nucleotides line up with TRBD1. V dropped 4 bases and J dropped 4; count of bases not matched to a gene: 8. The CDR3 sequence is 15 residues long. Germline lookup yields CDR1 MNHEY and CDR2 SVGAGI. The CDR3 spells CASSSGTGRGYEQYF. CDR3 nucleotide sequence: TGTGCCAGCAGTTCCGGGACAGGGAGAGGTTACGAGCAGTACTTC.

DNA of the CDR3: TGTGCCAGCAGGGGACAGGGAGCGAACACTGAAGCTTTCTTT. It yields the protein CASRGQGANTEAFF. V gene TRBV6-5 combines with J gene TRBJ1-1; 9 nucleotides line up with TRBD1. Germline V gene lookup returns CDR1 MNHEY and CDR2 SVGAGI. Unmatched junction bases numbered 3, after V lost 6 bases and J lost 1 base. This CDR3 contains 14 residues.